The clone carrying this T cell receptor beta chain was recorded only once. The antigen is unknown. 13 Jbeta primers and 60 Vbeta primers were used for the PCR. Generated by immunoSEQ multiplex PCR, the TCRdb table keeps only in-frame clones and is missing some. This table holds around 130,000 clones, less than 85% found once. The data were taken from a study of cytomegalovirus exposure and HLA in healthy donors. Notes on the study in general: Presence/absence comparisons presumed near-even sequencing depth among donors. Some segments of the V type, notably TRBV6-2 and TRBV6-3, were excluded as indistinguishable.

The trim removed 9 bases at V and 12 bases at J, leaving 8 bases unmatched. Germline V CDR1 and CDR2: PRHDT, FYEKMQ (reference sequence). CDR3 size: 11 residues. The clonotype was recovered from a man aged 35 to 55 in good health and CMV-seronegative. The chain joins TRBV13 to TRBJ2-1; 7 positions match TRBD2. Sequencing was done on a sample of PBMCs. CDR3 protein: CASTRGDGQFF. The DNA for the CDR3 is TGTGCCAGTACACGGGGGGATGGGCAGTTCTTC. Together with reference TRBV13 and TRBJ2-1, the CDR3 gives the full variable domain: AAGVIQSPRHLIKEKRETATLKCYPIPRHDTVYWYQQGPGQDPQFLISFYEKMQSDKGSIPDRFSAQQFSDYHSELNMSSLELGDSALYFCASTRGDGQFFGPGTRLTVL.